What follows is one T cell receptor beta chain and its context. The target antigen is unknown. Here immunoSEQ multiplex PCR was the method, and the copy in TCRdb shows in-frame clones only, minus some. The sample lists approximately 120,000 clones; around 81% were seen once. As for time point: blood 2 weeks post-SBRT. Treatment reported: 15 Gy SBRT to primary tumor, nephrectomy 4 weeks later. This entry comes from a study of radiation and T cells in renal cell carcinoma. Study results and caveats: Baseline intratumoral clonotype presence is unknown without pretreatment biopsies.

Trimming cost V 2 bases and J 4 bases; bases outside gene matches: 13. This CDR3 is 18 amino acids long. CDR1 is ENHRY, CDR2 SYGVKD, per germline. The rearrangement links TRBV10-3 to TRBJ2-3, with TRBD1 identical over 9 bases. The sample was blood, taken from a patient whose treatment included radiotherapy and nephrectomy. The receptor comes from a middle-aged man with renal cell carcinoma. Here the CDR3 reads CAISEEYLGQGKADTQYF. Here the CDR3 DNA reads TGTGCCATCAGTGAGGAGTATTTGGGACAGGGAAAGGCAGATACGCAGTATTTT.